Included here is one TCR beta chain sequence, with context. In the same sample, other DNA sequences code for this CDR3. The sample is drawn from a study of cytomegalovirus exposure and HLA in healthy donors. The study ran its PCR with 60 Vbeta and 13 Jbeta primers. Some clones are missing from TCRdb's copy, which holds only in-frame ones; the method was immunoSEQ multiplex PCR. The sample shows 100,000 to 150,000 clones, 65% to 90% of them seen only once. Germline trimming cut 4 bases from V and 1 base from J; bases unmatched to any gene: 1. The germline V gene encodes CDR1 SNHLY and CDR2 FYNNEI. There are 15 residues in the CDR3.

The receptor comes from a girl aged 2 to 10 in good health and CMV-seronegative. The V and J genes are TRBV2 and TRBJ2-1; 10 bases agree with TRBD2. The sequencing sample was made of PBMCs. Here the CDR3 reads CASSASGGSYNEQFF. The CDR3 nucleotides read TGTGCCAGCAGTGCTAGCGGGGGTTCCTACAATGAGCAGTTCTTC. Full variable domain (remainder filled in from reference TRBV2 and TRBJ2-1): EPEVTQTPSHQVTQMGQEVILRCVPISNHLYFYWYRQILGQKVEFLVSFYNNEISEKSEIFDDQFSVERPDGSNFTLKIRSTKLEDSAMYFCASSASGGSYNEQFFGPGTRLTVL.